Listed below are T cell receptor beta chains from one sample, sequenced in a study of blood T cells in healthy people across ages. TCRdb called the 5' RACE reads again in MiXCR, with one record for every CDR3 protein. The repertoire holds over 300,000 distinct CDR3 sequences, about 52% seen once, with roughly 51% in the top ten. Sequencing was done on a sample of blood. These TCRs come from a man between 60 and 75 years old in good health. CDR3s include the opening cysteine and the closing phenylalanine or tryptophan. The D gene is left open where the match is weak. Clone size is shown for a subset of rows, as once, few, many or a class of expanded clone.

CDR3 DNA: TGCGCCAGCAGCTTGTGGACGCTCTCGGTGGGGTTCTCCTACGAGCAGTACTTC; CDR3 protein: CASSLWTLSVGFSYEQYF; D gene: .; J gene: TRBJ2-7; clone size: few; V gene: TRBV5-1; CDR3 length: 18
CDR3 DNA: TGTGCCAGCAGTGAAGAATGGCGAGGGGGGCAGTTCTTC; CDR3 protein: CASSEEWRGGQFF; D gene: .; J gene: TRBJ2-1; clone size: .; V gene: TRBV2; CDR3 length: 13
CDR3 DNA: TGTGCCAGCAGTTTACTTTCAACAGGTACCTACGAGCAGTACTTC; CDR3 protein: CASSLLSTGTYEQYF; D gene: .; J gene: TRBJ2-7; clone size: .; V gene: TRBV28; CDR3 length: 15
CDR3 DNA: TGTGCCAGCAGTTATGCTAGCGGGGGAGAGACCCAGTACTTC; CDR3 protein: CASSYASGGETQYF; D gene: TRBD2; J gene: TRBJ2-5; clone size: many; V gene: TRBV6-5; CDR3 length: 14
CDR3 DNA: TGTGCCATCAGTGAGGGCCCTCTCGAGCAGTACTTC; CDR3 protein: CAISEGPLEQYF; D gene: .; J gene: TRBJ2-7; clone size: .; V gene: TRBV10-3; CDR3 length: 12
CDR3 DNA: TGTGCCAGCAGTACCAACAGGGACATCCAATCACCCCTCCACTTT; CDR3 protein: CASSTNRDIQSPLHF; D gene: .; J gene: TRBJ1-6; clone size: .; V gene: TRBV28; CDR3 length: 15
CDR3 DNA: TGTGCCAGCAGCGCTGGGGGTGTGACCCAGTACTTC; CDR3 protein: CASSAGGVTQYF; D gene: .; J gene: TRBJ2-5; clone size: many; V gene: TRBV4-2; CDR3 length: 12
CDR3 DNA: TGTGCCAGCAGCCAGACTAGCGGGAATACGCAGTATTTT; CDR3 protein: CASSQTSGNTQYF; D gene: TRBD2; J gene: TRBJ2-3; clone size: .; V gene: TRBV7-2; CDR3 length: 13
CDR3 DNA: TGCAGTGCCCTGAGCTGGGGGGCGGCTTACAATGAGCAGTTCTTC; CDR3 protein: CSALSWGAAYNEQFF; D gene: .; J gene: TRBJ2-1; clone size: few; V gene: TRBV20-1; CDR3 length: 15
CDR3 DNA: TGTGCCAGCAGTTTAGCAGGGGGCAGGGGAACGCAGCCCCTCCACTTT; CDR3 protein: CASSLAGGRGTQPLHF; D gene: TRBD1; J gene: TRBJ1-6; clone size: .; V gene: TRBV12-3/TRBV12-4; CDR3 length: 16
CDR3 DNA: TGCGCCAGCAGCCAAGATGCGCGCCTCGCTGGGGCCAACGTCCTGACTTTC; CDR3 protein: CASSQDARLAGANVLTF; D gene: .; J gene: TRBJ2-6; clone size: few; V gene: TRBV4-3; CDR3 length: 17
CDR3 DNA: TGTGCCAGCAGTTTTGGACAGCTAGGAGAGACCCAGTACTTC; CDR3 protein: CASSFGQLGETQYF; D gene: .; J gene: TRBJ2-5; clone size: many; V gene: TRBV2; CDR3 length: 14
CDR3 DNA: TGTGCCAGCAGTAGGGACACCCCCTATGGCTACACCTTC; CDR3 protein: CASSRDTPYGYTF; D gene: .; J gene: TRBJ1-2; clone size: .; V gene: TRBV12-3/TRBV12-4; CDR3 length: 13
CDR3 DNA: TGCAGTGGGACAGATAACTATGGCTACACCTTC; CDR3 protein: CSGTDNYGYTF; D gene: .; J gene: TRBJ1-2; clone size: .; V gene: TRBV20-1; CDR3 length: 11
CDR3 DNA: TGTGCCAGCAGCTTAGGTGGTTACTCCGCTGGCTACACCTTC; CDR3 protein: CASSLGGYSAGYTF; D gene: .; J gene: TRBJ1-2; clone size: few; V gene: TRBV7-2; CDR3 length: 14
CDR3 DNA: TGTGCCAGCAGCCCCTCCCAAGTTCGCGAGCAGTACTTC; CDR3 protein: CASSPSQVREQYF; D gene: .; J gene: TRBJ2-7; clone size: few; V gene: TRBV7-6; CDR3 length: 13
CDR3 DNA: TGCAGTGCACCCCTTACAGGGGGCCAAGAGACCCAGTACTTC; CDR3 protein: CSAPLTGGQETQYF; D gene: TRBD1; J gene: TRBJ2-5; clone size: many; V gene: TRBV20-1; CDR3 length: 14
CDR3 DNA: TGTGCCAGCAGCCTAGGGACAGGGGGCCCGTACCAAGAGACCCAGTACTTC; CDR3 protein: CASSLGTGGPYQETQYF; D gene: .; J gene: TRBJ2-5; clone size: once; V gene: TRBV21-1; CDR3 length: 17
CDR3 DNA: TGCAGTGCTAGAGAGGCTCGGACTAGCCTTTACGGTGAGCAGTTCTTC; CDR3 protein: CSAREARTSLYGEQFF; D gene: TRBD2; J gene: TRBJ2-1; clone size: few; V gene: TRBV20-1; CDR3 length: 16
CDR3 DNA: TGCAGCCGTCTGGGGCCGGTCAGTCGGGTCGAGCAGTACTTC; CDR3 protein: CSRLGPVSRVEQYF; D gene: .; J gene: TRBJ2-7; clone size: .; V gene: TRBV29-1; CDR3 length: 14
CDR3 DNA: TGTGCCAGCAGTGAAAATCTAGCGGGGGGGCCTTATACGCAGTATTTT; CDR3 protein: CASSENLAGGPYTQYF; D gene: TRBD2; J gene: TRBJ2-3; clone size: .; V gene: TRBV6-1; CDR3 length: 16
CDR3 DNA: TGTGCCAGCAGTTTGGGGACGGTCTCCTACGAGCAGTACTTC; CDR3 protein: CASSLGTVSYEQYF; D gene: .; J gene: TRBJ2-7; clone size: few; V gene: TRBV28; CDR3 length: 14
CDR3 DNA: TGCAGCGCGGTGGCACCCCAAGAGACCCAGTACTTC; CDR3 protein: CSAVAPQETQYF; D gene: .; J gene: TRBJ2-5; clone size: few; V gene: TRBV29-1; CDR3 length: 12
CDR3 DNA: TGTGCCAGCAGAGGGGGGGGGGACGGTGAGCAGTTCTTC; CDR3 protein: CASRGGGDGEQFF; D gene: .; J gene: TRBJ2-1; clone size: .; V gene: TRBV7-3; CDR3 length: 13
CDR3 DNA: TGTGCCAGCAGCCCGAGCGAGAATAGCAATCAGCTCCAGCATTTT; CDR3 protein: CASSPSENSNQLQHF; D gene: .; J gene: TRBJ1-5; clone size: .; V gene: TRBV7-9; CDR3 length: 15
CDR3 DNA: TGTGCCATCAGCCTATCGGACAGGGGGGTTAACTATGGCTACACCTTC; CDR3 protein: CAISLSDRGVNYGYTF; D gene: TRBD1; J gene: TRBJ1-2; clone size: .; V gene: TRBV10-3; CDR3 length: 16
CDR3 DNA: TGTGCCAGCAGCGTAGAGGCTAGCGGGGCGAGTGAGACCCAGTACTTC; CDR3 protein: CASSVEASGASETQYF; D gene: TRBD2; J gene: TRBJ2-5; clone size: few; V gene: TRBV9; CDR3 length: 16
CDR3 DNA: TGCAGCGCTCTTAGGGGGAAAAACATTCAGTACTTC; CDR3 protein: CSALRGKNIQYF; D gene: .; J gene: TRBJ2-4; clone size: .; V gene: TRBV29-1; CDR3 length: 12
CDR3 DNA: TGTGCCAGCAGAATCAGGGGTACTGAAGCTTTCTTT; CDR3 protein: CASRIRGTEAFF; D gene: .; J gene: TRBJ1-1; clone size: few; V gene: TRBV6-6; CDR3 length: 12
CDR3 DNA: TGCGCCAGCAGCGCAGCCCCAGGGGGTACGGTGGCGCAGTATTTT; CDR3 protein: CASSAAPGGTVAQYF; D gene: TRBD1; J gene: TRBJ2-3; clone size: .; V gene: TRBV5-1; CDR3 length: 15
CDR3 DNA: TGCAGTGCTCCGGACAGCACCTCTGGGGCCAACGTCCTGACTTTC; CDR3 protein: CSAPDSTSGANVLTF; D gene: .; J gene: TRBJ2-6; clone size: .; V gene: TRBV20-1; CDR3 length: 15
CDR3 DNA: TGTGCCAGCAGGGGAAGGGTGACAGATACGCAGTATTTT; CDR3 protein: CASRGRVTDTQYF; D gene: .; J gene: TRBJ2-3; clone size: .; V gene: TRBV6-6; CDR3 length: 13
CDR3 DNA: TGTGCCAGCAGTCAAGAACGGCTAGCAGAGCAGTACTTC; CDR3 protein: CASSQERLAEQYF; D gene: .; J gene: TRBJ2-5; clone size: .; V gene: TRBV14; CDR3 length: 13
CDR3 DNA: TGTGCCAGCAGCTTAGTTAAACAGTCCTCCTACGAGCAGTACTTC; CDR3 protein: CASSLVKQSSYEQYF; D gene: .; J gene: TRBJ2-7; clone size: .; V gene: TRBV7-2; CDR3 length: 15
CDR3 DNA: TGCGCCAGCAGCTTGGGACAGGGTGTTGGTGAGCAGTTCTTC; CDR3 protein: CASSLGQGVGEQFF; D gene: TRBD1; J gene: TRBJ2-1; clone size: few; V gene: TRBV5-1; CDR3 length: 14
CDR3 DNA: TGCAGTGCTACCCAGACTAGCGGGGGCCGTTACGAGCAGTACTTC; CDR3 protein: CSATQTSGGRYEQYF; D gene: TRBD2; J gene: TRBJ2-7; clone size: few; V gene: TRBV20-1; CDR3 length: 15
CDR3 DNA: TGTGCCAGCATTCAACAGGGGGAGCTCACTGAAGCTTTCTTT; CDR3 protein: CASIQQGELTEAFF; D gene: TRBD1; J gene: TRBJ1-1; clone size: .; V gene: TRBV12-3/TRBV12-4; CDR3 length: 14
CDR3 DNA: TGCGCCAGCAGCTTGGCGGGGTTCGGGGGAGAGACCCAGTACTTC; CDR3 protein: CASSLAGFGGETQYF; D gene: .; J gene: TRBJ2-5; clone size: .; V gene: TRBV5-1; CDR3 length: 15
CDR3 DNA: TGTGCTAGTGCCCCTTCCGGGACAGCCTCCAATGAGCAGTTCTTC; CDR3 protein: CASAPSGTASNEQFF; D gene: TRBD1; J gene: TRBJ2-1; clone size: .; V gene: TRBV12-5; CDR3 length: 15
CDR3 DNA: TGTGCCATCAAAGGCGGGGGGGGCACAGATACGCAGTATTTT; CDR3 protein: CAIKGGGGTDTQYF; D gene: TRBD2; J gene: TRBJ2-3; clone size: .; V gene: TRBV10-3; CDR3 length: 14
CDR3 DNA: TGCAGTGCCACCGGGACGGATAGGGGCTATGGCTACACCTTC; CDR3 protein: CSATGTDRGYGYTF; D gene: .; J gene: TRBJ1-2; clone size: .; V gene: TRBV20-1; CDR3 length: 14
CDR3 DNA: TGTGCCAGCAGACCGGGAGGGCCCTCAGAGACCCAGTACTTC; CDR3 protein: CASRPGGPSETQYF; D gene: TRBD2; J gene: TRBJ2-5; clone size: .; V gene: TRBV6-5; CDR3 length: 14
CDR3 DNA: TGTGCCAGCAGCCATGCTGGAACTACCTACGAGCAGTACTTC; CDR3 protein: CASSHAGTTYEQYF; D gene: .; J gene: TRBJ2-7; clone size: .; V gene: TRBV3-1; CDR3 length: 14
CDR3 DNA: TGTGCCAGCAGCTCTAGCGGGGCGCAAGAGACCCAGTACTTC; CDR3 protein: CASSSSGAQETQYF; D gene: TRBD2; J gene: TRBJ2-5; clone size: .; V gene: TRBV7-2; CDR3 length: 14
CDR3 DNA: TGCAGTGCTAGAGATCAAAGGACTAGCGGGGGGGCCACAGATACGCAGTATTTT; CDR3 protein: CSARDQRTSGGATDTQYF; D gene: TRBD2; J gene: TRBJ2-3; clone size: .; V gene: TRBV20-1; CDR3 length: 18
CDR3 DNA: TGCAGCGTCCCCGGGACGGAAACCTACGAGCAGTACTTC; CDR3 protein: CSVPGTETYEQYF; D gene: .; J gene: TRBJ2-7; clone size: .; V gene: TRBV29-1; CDR3 length: 13
CDR3 DNA: TGTGCCAGCTCACCACAGGGTCAGGAAGGGGCCAACGTCCTGACTTTC; CDR3 protein: CASSPQGQEGANVLTF; D gene: .; J gene: TRBJ2-6; clone size: .; V gene: TRBV18; CDR3 length: 16
CDR3 DNA: TGTGCCAGCAGTTACGGGACCCGTAATAATGAGCAGTTCTTC; CDR3 protein: CASSYGTRNNEQFF; D gene: .; J gene: TRBJ2-1; clone size: few; V gene: TRBV6-2/TRBV6-3; CDR3 length: 14
CDR3 DNA: TGTGCCAGCAGTTTAGCCGCCAAAGCTTTCTTT; CDR3 protein: CASSLAAKAFF; D gene: .; J gene: TRBJ1-1; clone size: .; V gene: TRBV28; CDR3 length: 11
CDR3 DNA: TGTGCCAGCAGCTTAATCTCCCGGAGGCCCTACGAGCAGTACTTC; CDR3 protein: CASSLISRRPYEQYF; D gene: .; J gene: TRBJ2-7; clone size: .; V gene: TRBV13; CDR3 length: 15
CDR3 DNA: TGTGCCAGCAGTGAATCTGGGACTAGAAGTTTCAATGAGCAGTACTTC; CDR3 protein: CASSESGTRSFNEQYF; D gene: TRBD2; J gene: TRBJ2-5; clone size: .; V gene: TRBV25-1; CDR3 length: 16
CDR3 DNA: TGTGCCTGGAGTGGTGGACAGGGGGCTGAAGCTTTCTTT; CDR3 protein: CAWSGGQGAEAFF; D gene: TRBD1; J gene: TRBJ1-1; clone size: once; V gene: TRBV30; CDR3 length: 13
CDR3 DNA: TGCAGTGCCCGAGGGCTAGCGGGGGCCACGATCTCCTACGAGCAGTACTTC; CDR3 protein: CSARGLAGATISYEQYF; D gene: TRBD2; J gene: TRBJ2-7; clone size: .; V gene: TRBV20-1; CDR3 length: 17